This T cell receptor beta chain is drawn from a study of shared clonotypes between healthy human individuals. Original analysis: As immunoSEQ supplied junction-only sequences (without quality scores), filtering differed. Some clones are missing from TCRdb's copy, which holds only in-frame ones; the method was immunoSEQ multiplex PCR. The DNA was the basis for D and trimming; V, J and clone size are from that table. The table lists under 2.5 million clones, around 93% of them singletons. This clone has only one observation. The CDR3 runs to 15 residues. Germline CDR1 and CDR2: SEHNR and FQNEAQ (reference sequence).

This TCR came from a man between 18 and 29 years old in good health. Some clones in this sample may be carry-over from other donors' samples. The sample was naive CD4+ T cells from PBMCs. Sample subset: CD45RA+ positively selected. The chain joins TRBV7-9 to TRBJ2-5; D is possibly TRBD1 or TRBD2 (5 bases each). With the DNA end fitting TRBJ2-7 better, the J assignment may be wrong. The CDR3 bases are TGTGCCAGCAGCTTAGCGTGGGACGGGTACTACGAGCAGTACTTC. It codes for CASSLAWDGYYEQYF.